This TCR beta chain originates from a study of shared clonotypes between healthy human individuals. Regarding the study as a whole: Rarefaction exposed incomplete sorted-subset sequencing despite large depth.

Sequenced by immunoSEQ multiplex PCR; TCRdb stores in-frame clones only, minus some. This table has 2 million to 2.5 million clones, approximately 96% appearing once. This clone has only a few counts. Its antigen is not identified. The study drew its donors from healthy HIV-negative adults without recent acute infections or vaccinations. With 0 bases removed from V and 1 base from J, the gap between germline ends came to 7 bases. The CDR3 sequence is 14 residues long. CDR1 and CDR2 (germline): SGHAT, FQNNGV. This chain uses TRBV11-2 with TRBJ2-7; no reliable D call. The sample was naive CD4+ T cells sorted from blood. Subset here: CD45RA+ positively selected. This receptor was obtained from a man younger than 35 in good health. In DNA form, the CDR3 reads TGTGCCAGCAGCTTAGATTGGCAGTCCTACGAGCAGTACTTC. It specifies CASSLDWQSYEQYF.